The source of this T cell receptor (beta chain) is a study of T cells in Graves' hyperthyroidism and ophthalmopathy. RNA transcripts were the template for amplifying TCR beta CDR3 regions. Researchers ran a first-round RT-PCR on the TCR CDR3 using the HTBI primer set. One entry per CDR3 protein results from TCRdb running MiXCR on the multiplex PCR reads. The table shows fewer than 400,000 distinct CDR3 sequences, with about 25% occurring only once. This clonotype was counted many times. This CDR3 region has 16 residues. V shed 3 bases, J shed 5 bases, and the junction held 11 bases outside the gene matches. The germline gives CDR1 MNHNS, CDR2 SASEGT.

This sequence was found in a man aged 50-60 years with Graves' hyperthyroidism. The chain recombines TRBV6-1 with TRBJ1-1; 8 nucleotides agree with TRBD1. Sequencing input: blood. The CDR3: CASSDGQGDWYTEAFF. The CDR3 DNA reads TGTGCCAGCAGTGACGGACAGGGAGACTGGTATACTGAAGCTTTCTTT.